This paragraph reports one T cell receptor gamma chain. Its target is unknown. The sample contains more than one DNA sequence encoding this CDR3. This CDR3 region has 15 residues. Trimming cost V 0 bases and J 2 bases; bases outside gene matches: 7. CDR1 EGSTGY and CDR2 YDSYTSSV come from the germline V gene. This entry belongs to a study of Vδ1+ human thymocytes. After alphabeta T cell depletion, CD3+ Vdelta1+ Vdelta2- thymocytes were sorted. Sequences come from RNA converted to cDNA by reverse transcription. CDR3 amplicons came from multiplex PCR with pooled V-gene forward and constant-region reverse primers. TCRdb re-called the multiplex PCR reads through CATT. The table has tens of thousands of gamma-chain clones, over 20% seen once. Study-wide points: Highly polyclonal TRG and TRD repertoires with Gaussian CDR3 length distributions appeared in thymus. Many TRG clonotypes were shared between donors; TRD repertoires were essentially private. Despite high sort purity, about 20% of thymic T cell receptor delta sequences were Vdelta2.

This chain connects TRGV4 to TRGJ1 or TRGJ2. The clonotype originates from a girl under three years old who had congenital heart surgery. Material: Vdelta1+ gamma-delta thymocytes from the thymus. Subset noted: FACS-sorted CD3+ TCRalphabeta- TCRVdelta1+ TCRVdelta2- thymocytes. In nucleotides, the CDR3 is TGTGCCACCTGGGATGGGCCGCCGGATTATTATAAGAAACTCTTT. It specifies CATWDGPPDYYKKLF.